This T cell receptor (beta chain) was identified during a study of CD8 T cells in Susac syndrome. With V trimmed by 4 bases and J by 2 bases, 6 bases remained unmatched. Germline loops: CDR1 MNHNY, CDR2 SVGAGI (reference sequence). There are 16 residues in the CDR3. Points from the study as a whole: TCR sequencing and HLA analysis covered a relatively small number of individuals.

Controls were age- and sex-matched healthy donors. The CD8+ and CD4+ T cells were negatively isolated, with the TEMRA cells enriched by FACS. A word on this clonotype: The antigen is undetermined.

RNA was extracted with the RNeasy kit, and a quantity of roughly 0.45 to 1 ug was reverse transcribed using random hexamers. Amplification of the TCR beta CDR3 was carried out by immunoSEQ multiplex PCR, which spanned a total of 54 Vbeta and 13 Jbeta segments. TCRdb ran MiXCR on the immunoSEQ multiplex PCR reads and lists one entry per CDR3 protein. The data hold roughly 120,000 distinct CDR3 sequences, with 94% observed a single time. The sequence came from a human donor in good health. The specimen sequenced was CD4+ T cells from PBMCs. The chain employs TRBV6-6 and TRBJ2-5, with TRBD1 matching 11 bases. This CDR3 reads CASSSRDRGAQETQYF. CDR3 nucleotides: TGTGCCAGCAGTTCCCGGGACAGGGGGGCACAAGAGACCCAGTACTTC.